Included here is one TCR beta chain sequence, with context. Its antigen is not identified. The sample belongs to a study of graft-versus-host responses after intestinal transplantation. Here immunoSEQ multiplex PCR was the method, and the copy in TCRdb shows in-frame clones only, minus some. The table has 9,500 to 14,000 clones, 60% to 85% seen once; the top ten hold around 35%. The V gene's germline CDR1 is MNHNS and CDR2 SASEGT. The junction had 7 bases not matched to a gene; V was cut back by 4 bases and J by 4 bases. The CDR3 loop spans 15 amino acids. Regarding the study as a whole: The study found high graft-versus-host to host-versus-graft clonal ratios in allografts of patients with graft-donor T cell macrochimerism.

Here the sequenced sample was PBMCs, taken around 500 days after intestinal transplant. The genes are TRBV6-1 and TRBJ2-1, with 7 bases aligning to TRBD2. This TCR came from a human patient who received an intestinal transplant, so some T cells may come from the graft donor. The CDR3 reads CASSATGGSYNEQFF. CDR3 sequence (DNA): TGTGCCAGCAGTGCCACGGGGGGTTCATACAATGAGCAGTTCTTC.